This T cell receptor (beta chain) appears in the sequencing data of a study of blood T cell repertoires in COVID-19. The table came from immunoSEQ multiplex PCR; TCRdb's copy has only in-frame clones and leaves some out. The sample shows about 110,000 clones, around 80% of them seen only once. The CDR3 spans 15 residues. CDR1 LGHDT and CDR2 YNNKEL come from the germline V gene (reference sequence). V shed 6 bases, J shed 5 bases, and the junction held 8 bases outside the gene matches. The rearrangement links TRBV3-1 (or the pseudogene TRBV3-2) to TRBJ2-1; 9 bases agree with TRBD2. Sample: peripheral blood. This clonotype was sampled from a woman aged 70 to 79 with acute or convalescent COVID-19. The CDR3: CASSRSSGTHNEQFF. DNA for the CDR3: TGTGCCAGCAGTCGTTCTAGCGGGACCCACAATGAGCAGTTCTTC.